The 28 T cell receptor beta chains given below trace back to one sample, sequenced in a study of T-cell reconstitution after alpha-beta-depleted transplantation in children. This sample's TCRbeta library carried unique molecular identifier barcodes. Via MiXCR, TCRdb re-called the PCR reads, giving one row per CDR3 protein. The sample contains about 900,000 distinct CDR3 sequences, around 30% of which appear only once. The specimen comprised PBMCs, mostly from graft donor cells, sampled 360 days after TCRalphabeta/CD19-depleted stem cell transplant. These TCRs come from a boy under two years old who had a stem cell transplant for SCID, so the T cells may come from the graft donor.

The chain has TRBV7-9 and TRBJ1-2; D ambiguous. This CDR3 region has 15 residues. With 2 bases removed from V and 8 bases from J, the gap between germline ends came to 18 bases. The germline CDR1 and CDR2 sequences are SEHNR and FQNEAQ (reference sequence). CDR3 protein: CASSLFETFRSGYTF. The CDR3 DNA follows: TGTGCCAGCAGCTTATTTGAGACGTTTAGATCCGGCTACACCTTC.

The sample holds a few counts of this clonotype. This chain joins TRBV4-1 and TRBJ1-4; 7 bases are shared with TRBD1. Looked up from germline, CDR1 is MGHRA and CDR2 is YSYEKL. J gave up 4 bases and V 4 bases, and 9 bases lay outside the gene matches. This CDR3 is built from 16 residues. The DNA of the CDR3 is TGCGCCAGCAGCCGCCTACCGGGACAGCTTAATGAAAAACTGTTTTTT. It codes for CASSRLPGQLNEKLFF.

This clonotype was detected a few times. In DNA, the CDR3 is TGTGCCAGCAGCTTGGCCGGTCTAGCTGGTAATGAGCAGTTCTTC. This codes for CASSLAGLAGNEQFF. V usage is TRBV7-8 and J usage is TRBJ2-1; TRBD2 might be the D (5 bases). The ends were cut back, 3 bases at V and 7 bases at J, with 16 bases in the middle. The germline CDR1 and CDR2 sequences are SGHVS and FQNEAQ. This CDR3 spans 15 amino acids.

This clonotype was recorded a few times. The chain recombines TRBV7-8 with TRBJ1-1; no reliable D call. The length of the CDR3 is 16 residues. The ends were cut back, 1 base at V and 0 bases at J, with 12 bases in the middle. The germline gives CDR1 SGHVS, CDR2 FQNEAQ. The CDR3: CASSLGPRGMNTEAFF. The CDR3 nucleotides read TGTGCCAGCAGCTTAGGTCCCCGCGGGATGAACACTGAAGCTTTCTTT.

The V call is TRBV5-1, the J call TRBJ1-3, with D tentatively TRBD1 (5 bases). Germline assignment: CDR1 SGHRS and CDR2 YFSETQ. Trimming pared 3 bases from V and 1 base from J, leaving 11 bases between. The CDR3 sequence is 15 residues long. In DNA form, the CDR3 reads TGCGCCAGCAGCTCGAGCGGGGCTTCTGGAAACACCATATATTTT. This encodes CASSSSGASGNTIYF. Using reference TRBV5-1 and TRBJ1-3 for the parts outside the CDR3, the full variable domain is KAGVTQTPRYLIKTRGQQVTLSCSPISGHRSVSWYQQTPGQGLQFLFEYFSETQRNKGNFPGRFSGRQFSNSRSEMNVSTLELGDSALYLCASSSSGASGNTIYFGEGSWLTVV.

V and J are TRBV12-3 or TRBV12-4 and TRBJ2-5; TRBD1 or TRBD2 may be the D gene (5 bases each). Between the trimmed V and J ends, which lost 3 bases and 5 bases, there was a span of 13 bases. The CDR3 spans 14 residues. CDR3 loop: CASSLGPRVETQYF. CDR3 nucleotides: TGTGCCAGCAGTTTGGGGCCGAGGGTGGAGACCCAGTACTTC.

The V gene is TRBV2, the J gene TRBJ2-6; D is perhaps TRBD2 (6 bases). The length of the CDR3 is 17 residues. Germline-derived CDR1 and CDR2 are SNHLY and FYNNEI. Trimming removed 8 bases at V and 0 bases at J, with 17 bases between. CDR3 coding DNA: TGTGCCAGCTCCCCGGGACTTTCAGGCTCTGGGGCCAACGTCCTGACTTTC. Translating gives CASSPGLSGSGANVLTF.

This chain connects TRBV2 to TRBJ1-1; D is uncertain. The germline V and J ends were trimmed by 4 bases and 4 bases, with 7 bases remaining between them. CDR1 is SNHLY and CDR2 is FYNNEI in the germline V gene. The CDR3 is 12 amino acids. CDR3 region: CASSGWGTEAFF. The CDR3 DNA reads TGTGCCAGCAGTGGTTGGGGCACTGAAGCTTTCTTT. The full variable domain, rest sourced from reference TRBV2 and TRBJ1-1, is EPEVTQTPSHQVTQMGQEVILRCVPISNHLYFYWYRQILGQKVEFLVSFYNNEISEKSEIFDDQFSVERPDGSNFTLKIRSTKLEDSAMYFCASSGWGTEAFFGQGTRLTVV.

The CDR3 loop reads CASRPEAGRAYEQYF. For the CDR3, the DNA is TGTGCCAGCAGACCGGAGGCAGGGAGGGCCTACGAGCAGTACTTC. This chain connects TRBV7-2 to TRBJ2-7; 7 bases fit TRBD2. CDR1 is SGHTA, CDR2 FQGNSA, per germline. The CDR3 sequence is 15 residues long. Trimming took 6 bases from V and 2 from J; bases not matched to a gene: 10.

This clonotype was observed a few times. The J gene is TRBJ2-2, the V gene TRBV4-2; perhaps D is TRBD1 or TRBD2 (5 bases each). The CDR3 consists of 16 residues. V lost 2 bases to trimming and J lost 6 bases, with 16 bases between them. Germline CDR1 and CDR2: LGHNA and YNFKEQ. CDR3 sequence (DNA): TGTGCCAGCAGCCAATCCGGGACCCCCATGGCCGGGGAGCTGTTTTTT. As protein: CASSQSGTPMAGELFF.

This clonotype showed up just a few times. The V gene is TRBV7-2, the J gene TRBJ2-3; 7 bases map to TRBD1. Germline CDR1 SGHTA, CDR2 FQGNSA. V shed 3 bases and J 8 bases; nucleotides not matched to a gene: 11. The CDR3 is made up of 15 amino acids. For the CDR3, the DNA is TGTGCCAGCAGCTTGGGGAGAGGGGGCCAGGCTACGCAGTATTTT. Translated: CASSLGRGGQATQYF.

This sequence joins TRBV7-6 and TRBJ2-5; 8 nucleotides line up with TRBD2. CDR1 and CDR2 (germline): SGHVS, FNYEAQ. The V and J ends lost 0 bases and 4 bases, in that order; junction bases with no gene match: 10. This CDR3 region has 17 residues. The chain's CDR3 is CASSLARVGTSRETQYF. The CDR3 DNA reads as TGTGCCAGCAGCTTAGCCAGGGTTGGGACTAGTCGAGAGACCCAGTACTTC. The full variable domain, with the rest looked up from reference TRBV7-6 and TRBJ2-5, is GAGVSQSPRYKVTKRGQDVALRCDPISGHVSLYWYRQALGQGPEFLTYFNYEAQQDKSGLPNDRFSAERPEGSISTLTIQRTEQRDSAMYRCASSLARVGTSRETQYFGPGTRLLVL.

This clonotype was seen a few times. This chain joins TRBV4-3 and TRBJ1-3; D ambiguous. Trimming shortened V by 4 bases and J by 5 bases, and 15 bases separated the two germline ends. The length of the CDR3 is 15 residues. Germline CDR1 and CDR2: LGHNA and YSLEER. CDR3: CASSLGRKGRNTIYF. The CDR3 DNA sequence: TGCGCCAGCAGCCTGGGGAGGAAAGGGAGAAACACCATATATTTT.

The rearrangement links TRBV20-1 to TRBJ2-3; 9 positions match TRBD2. Trimming at V came to 5 bases and at J to 0 bases, leaving 6 bases not matched to a gene. Per germline, CDR1 DFQATT and CDR2 SNEGSKA (reference sequence). The CDR3 length is 15 residues. CDR3 DNA sequence: TGCAGTGCTCCCCGACTAGCGGCTAGCACAGATACGCAGTATTTT. Its protein is CSAPRLAASTDTQYF.

This clonotype turned up a few times. The rearrangement joins TRBV20-1 to TRBJ2-5; D perhaps matches TRBD1 (5 bases). Germline V CDR1 and CDR2: DFQATT, SNEGSKA (reference sequence). This CDR3 spans 15 amino acids. Trimming cost V 3 bases and J 2 bases, with 16 bases left between them. The CDR3 DNA reads TGCAGTGCTAGCCTGACAGTCTCCCCACAAGAGACCCAGTACTTC. As protein: CSASLTVSPQETQYF.

J is TRBJ2-3 and V is TRBV20-1; 9 bases match TRBD2. Per the germline V gene, CDR1 is DFQATT and CDR2 is SNEGSKA (reference sequence). V shed 5 bases, J shed 2 bases, and the junction held 29 bases outside the gene matches. The CDR3 runs to 22 residues. This CDR3 is CSALTIHRLAVFFQGHTDTQYF. The CDR3 nucleotides read TGCAGTGCTCTCACCATTCACCGACTAGCGGTCTTTTTCCAGGGACACACAGATACGCAGTATTTT.

This rearrangement joins TRBV7-6 to TRBJ2-7, with D unclear. The CDR3 runs 15 residues. Deletions cut 2 bases from V and 4 bases from J, with 15 bases between. Germline loops: CDR1 SGHVS, CDR2 FNYEAQ. Here the CDR3 reads CASSLSPGRMYEQYF. In nucleotides, the CDR3 is TGTGCCAGCAGCTTAAGCCCAGGTCGTATGTACGAGCAGTACTTC. The variable domain in full, completed from reference TRBV7-6 and TRBJ2-7, reads GAGVSQSPRYKVTKRGQDVALRCDPISGHVSLYWYRQALGQGPEFLTYFNYEAQQDKSGLPNDRFSAERPEGSISTLTIQRTEQRDSAMYRCASSLSPGRMYEQYFGPGTRLTVT.

The gene calls are TRBV5-1 and TRBJ2-3, with 10 bases aligning to TRBD2. The V and J ends lost 0 bases and 2 bases, in that order; junction bases with no gene match: 3. The CDR3 contains 16 residues. The V gene's germline CDR1 is SGHRS and CDR2 YFSETQ. The CDR3 loop reads CASSLVGTSDTDTQYF. The CDR3 DNA reads as TGCGCCAGCAGCTTGGTGGGGACTAGCGACACAGATACGCAGTATTTT.

V and J are TRBV6-2 or TRBV6-3 and TRBJ2-3; 8 bases are a match to TRBD2. Germline assignment: CDR1 MNHEY and CDR2 SVGEGT. The CDR3 totals 17 residues. V was clipped by 4 bases and J by 5 bases; unmatched bases: 14. The CDR3 nucleotides read TGTGCCAGCAGTTCCCCCCATGGGCGGGGGGCCGAAGATACGCAGTATTTT. It specifies CASSSPHGRGAEDTQYF.

This clonotype has just a few counts. The J gene is TRBJ2-3, the V gene TRBV5-6; D is possibly TRBD1 or TRBD2 (6 bases each). CDR1 is SGHDT and CDR2 is YYEEEE in the germline V gene. The CDR3 runs 16 residues. V was shortened by 2 bases and J by 6 bases, with 19 bases between the two germline ends. The CDR3 loop reads CASSLGMRLGQDTQYF. The CDR3 nucleotides read TGTGCCAGCAGCTTAGGGATGCGACTAGGACAGGATACGCAGTATTTT.

The rearrangement uses TRBV18 and TRBJ2-3; D might be TRBD1 (5 bases). CDR3 length: 15 amino acids. The V gene lost 4 bases and the J gene lost 1 base, with 12 bases spanning the gap. The germline V gene has CDR1 KGHSH and CDR2 LQKENI. Written as DNA, the CDR3 is TGTGCCAGCTCACGCCGACAGTACCGCACAGATACGCAGTATTTT. As protein: CASSRRQYRTDTQYF.

The J gene is TRBJ2-5, the V gene TRBV30; D gene uncertain. The CDR3 sequence is 14 residues long. V was trimmed by 0 bases and J by 5 bases, leaving 13 bases between them. From germline, CDR1 is GTSNPN and CDR2 SVGIG (reference sequence). CDR3 loop: CAWSVVRPGETQYF. The CDR3 DNA reads TGTGCCTGGAGTGTGGTCAGGCCCGGGGAGACCCAGTACTTC.

There are a few counts of this clonotype. The gene calls are TRBV9 and TRBJ2-1, with D tentatively TRBD2 (6 bases). With 3 bases removed from V and 4 bases from J, the gap between germline ends came to 14 bases. CDR1 and CDR2 (germline): SGDLS, YYNGEE. This CDR3 has 15 amino acids. CDR3 nucleotides: TGTGCCAGCAGCGCGGGGACTGGATTTTACAATGAGCAGTTCTTC. It codes for CASSAGTGFYNEQFF. The entire variable domain, with the rest obtained from reference TRBV9 and TRBJ2-1, is as follows: DSGVTQTPKHLITATGQRVTLRCSPRSGDLSVYWYQQSLDQGLQFLIQYYNGEERAKGNILERFSAQQFPDLHSELNLSSLELGDSALYFCASSAGTGFYNEQFFGPGTRLTVL.

The table lists this clonotype with a few counts. J is TRBJ2-5 and V is TRBV7-2; possible D gene TRBD2, 6 bases. V lost 5 bases and J lost 2, with 18 bases in between. CDR1 and CDR2 from the germline V gene are SGHTA and FQGNSA. This CDR3 is 16 amino acids long. DNA for the CDR3: TGTGCCAGCAGCCTTTCGGGTGGAGGGGTTCAAGAGACCCAGTACTTC. Protein product: CASSLSGGGVQETQYF.

This clonotype was picked up many times. The genes are TRBV12-3 or TRBV12-4 and TRBJ2-5; D not resolved. Trimming pared 3 bases from V and 1 base from J, leaving 9 bases between. The CDR3 has 14 residues. CDR3 in DNA: TGTGCCAGCAGTTTCTCGCAGATCCAAGAGACCCAGTACTTC. Its translation is CASSFSQIQETQYF.

The CDR3, as DNA: TGCAGCGTCGGACCGGGACAGGGGATGAAGACCCAGTACTTC. Translation gives CSVGPGQGMKTQYF. J is TRBJ2-5 and V is TRBV29-1; the match to TRBD1 covers 10 bases. This CDR3 region has 14 residues. From germline, CDR1 is SQVTM and CDR2 ANQGSEA. Unmatched junction bases numbered 10, after V lost 6 bases and J lost 6 bases.

V usage is TRBV25-1 and J usage is TRBJ1-1; D is ambiguous. Trimming removed 4 bases at V and 9 bases at J, with 6 bases between. Germline CDR1 and CDR2: MGHDK and SYGVNS. The CDR3 extends over 10 amino acids. The CDR3 region is CASSAGKAFF. CDR3 in DNA: TGTGCCAGCAGTGCGGGGAAAGCTTTCTTT.

This clonotype has just a few counts. The rearrangement uses TRBV5-1 and TRBJ1-1, with a possible D match to TRBD1 (5 bases). This CDR3 region has 14 residues. V was trimmed by 4 bases and J by 2 bases, leaving 12 bases between them. Germline-derived CDR1 and CDR2 are SGHRS and YFSETQ. The CDR3 is CASSRVGDNTEAFF. Written as DNA, the CDR3 is TGCGCCAGCAGCAGGGTGGGGGATAACACTGAAGCTTTCTTT.